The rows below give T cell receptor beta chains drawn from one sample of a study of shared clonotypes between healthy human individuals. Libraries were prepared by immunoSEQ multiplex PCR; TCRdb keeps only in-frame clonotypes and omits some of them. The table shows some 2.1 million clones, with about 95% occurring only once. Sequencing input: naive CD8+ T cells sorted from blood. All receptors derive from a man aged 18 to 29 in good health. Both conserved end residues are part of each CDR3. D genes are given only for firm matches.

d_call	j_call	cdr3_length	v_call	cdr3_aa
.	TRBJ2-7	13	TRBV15	CATSRGSSYEQYF
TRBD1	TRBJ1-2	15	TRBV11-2	CASSSDRGVPHGYTF
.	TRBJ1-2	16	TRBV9	CASSVEDEGRFYGYTF
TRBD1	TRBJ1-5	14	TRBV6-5	CASSSGGENQPQHF
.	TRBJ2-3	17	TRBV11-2	CASSLVVGLDVTDTQYF
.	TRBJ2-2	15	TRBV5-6	CASSLVDKNTGELFF
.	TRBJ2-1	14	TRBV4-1	CASSQGPGGGEQFF
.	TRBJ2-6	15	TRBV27	CASSLLGAGANVLTF
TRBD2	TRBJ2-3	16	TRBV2	CASSGEERAGVDTQYF
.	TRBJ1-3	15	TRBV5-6	CASSPWGGGGNTIYF
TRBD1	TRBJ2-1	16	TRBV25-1	CASGEGASMKGGEQFF
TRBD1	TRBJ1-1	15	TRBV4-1	CASSRETGVVSEAFF
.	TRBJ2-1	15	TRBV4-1	CASSLLLQGRNEQFF
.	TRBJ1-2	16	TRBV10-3	CAISESSILGEGGYTF
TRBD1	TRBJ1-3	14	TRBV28	CASSWTGVENTIYF
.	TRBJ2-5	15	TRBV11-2	CASSLVGSAGETQYF